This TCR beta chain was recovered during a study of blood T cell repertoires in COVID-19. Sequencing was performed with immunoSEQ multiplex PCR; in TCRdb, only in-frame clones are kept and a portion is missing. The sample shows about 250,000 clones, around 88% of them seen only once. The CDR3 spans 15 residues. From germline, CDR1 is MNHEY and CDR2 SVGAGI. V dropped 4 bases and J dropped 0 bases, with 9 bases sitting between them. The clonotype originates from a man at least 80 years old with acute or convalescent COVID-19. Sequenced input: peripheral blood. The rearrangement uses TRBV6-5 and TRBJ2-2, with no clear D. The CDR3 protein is CASSFRITNTGELFF. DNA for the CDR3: TGTGCCAGCAGTTTCAGGATAACGAACACCGGGGAGCTGTTTTTT.